A selection of T cell receptor beta chains follows, all from one sample in a study of OX40 agonist ivuxolimab in advanced cancers. Assay: immunoSEQ multiplex PCR; the TCRdb copy retains only in-frame clones and omits some. Found here are some 39,000 clones, 88% of them singletons; the top ten hold about 4%. Sequencing was performed on CD4+ or CD8+ T cells sorted from blood, taken in a trial of the OX40 agonist ivuxolimab. These receptors were obtained from an adult with an advanced solid tumor such as melanoma, head and neck, liver or kidney cancer. Each CDR3 is given with its conserved first and last residue. A D gene is named only where the DNA matches it firmly. A clone size is listed for some rows: how often the clone was seen (once, few, many), or a class if it is expanded.

V gene,D gene,J gene,clone size,CDR3 protein,CDR3 DNA
TRBV2,NA,TRBJ2-6,once,CASSEGTSGANVLTF,TGTGCCAGCAGTGAAGGGACGTCTGGGGCCAACGTCCTGACTTTC
TRBV29-1,NA,TRBJ2-1,NA,CSAEVGRRAYNEQFF,TGCAGCGCAGAGGTGGGGCGGAGGGCCTACAATGAGCAGTTCTTC
TRBV2,NA,TRBJ2-2,NA,CASRRLDNTGELFF,TGTGCCAGCCGACGACTAGATAACACCGGGGAGCTGTTTTTT
TRBV9,NA,TRBJ2-5,NA,CASSVGEGIESQETQYF,TGTGCCAGCAGCGTAGGTGAAGGCATTGAGTCCCAAGAGACCCAGTACTTC
TRBV5-6,TRBD1,TRBJ2-5,NA,CASSLFQGARGQYF,TGTGCCAGCAGCTTGTTTCAGGGGGCGCGGGGACAGTACTTC
TRBV29-1,TRBD1,TRBJ2-3,NA,CSVETGGWSDTQYF,TGCAGCGTTGAGACAGGGGGCTGGTCAGATACGCAGTATTTT
TRBV7-6,NA,TRBJ2-5,NA,CASSHTPETQYF,TGTGCCAGCAGCCACACCCCAGAGACCCAGTACTTC
TRBV18,NA,TRBJ2-2,NA,CASSPRGKIGELFF,TGTGCCAGCTCACCGAGGGGGAAGATCGGGGAGCTGTTTTTT
TRBV9,TRBD1,TRBJ1-3,few,CASSVGQGARGNTIYF,TGTGCCAGCAGCGTAGGCCAGGGGGCGCGTGGAAACACCATATATTTT
TRBV27,TRBD2,TRBJ2-1,NA,CASSSSGRYNEQFF,TGTGCCAGCAGTTCTAGCGGGAGGTACAATGAGCAGTTCTTC
TRBV6-1,NA,TRBJ2-3,once,CASSYGPFTDTQYF,TGTGCCAGCAGTTATGGCCCGTTCACAGATACGCAGTATTTT
TRBV28,NA,TRBJ1-5,NA,CASSLVVSNQPQHF,TGTGCCAGCAGCCTAGTGGTTAGCAATCAGCCCCAGCATTTT
TRBV4-1,NA,TRBJ2-3,NA,CASSQGLGARGTDTQYF,TGCGCCAGCAGCCAAGGGTTGGGGGCCCGGGGCACAGATACGCAGTATTTT
TRBV19,NA,TRBJ2-7,NA,CASSIYHTTYEQYF,TGTGCCAGTAGTATATACCACACCACCTACGAGCAGTACTTC
TRBV6-4,NA,TRBJ1-6,NA,CASSSTYNSPLHF,TGTGCCAGCAGTTCTACCTATAATTCACCCCTCCACTTT
TRBV5-1,NA,TRBJ1-5,NA,CASSLGGTSENNQPQHF,TGCGCCAGCAGCTTAGGGGGGACTTCGGAGAACAATCAGCCCCAGCATTTT
TRBV28,TRBD1,TRBJ1-6,NA,CASSLIGQGNSPLHF,TGTGCCAGCAGTTTAATTGGACAGGGTAATTCACCCCTCCACTTT
TRBV28,NA,TRBJ1-5,NA,CASSRLEQPQHF,TGTGCCAGCAGTCGGTTAGAACAGCCCCAGCATTTT
TRBV14,TRBD2,TRBJ2-5,NA,CASSPTPGARASGRSWETQYF,TGTGCCAGCAGCCCGACCCCGGGAGCGAGGGCTAGCGGGAGGTCATGGGAGACCCAGTACTTC
TRBV11-1,NA,TRBJ2-1,NA,CASSLGWLDNEQFF,TGTGCCAGCAGCTTAGGGTGGTTGGACAATGAGCAGTTCTTC
TRBV10-3,NA,TRBJ1-2,NA,CAISESGSRYGYTF,TGTGCCATCAGTGAGTCAGGGTCACGCTATGGCTACACCTTC
TRBV7-2,NA,TRBJ2-5,many,CASSFQPGRETQYF,TGTGCCAGCAGCTTCCAGCCGGGGAGAGAGACCCAGTACTTC
TRBV5-4,TRBD1,TRBJ2-4,NA,CASSRMGQGNIQYF,TGTGCCAGCAGCCGAATGGGACAGGGAAACATTCAGTACTTC
TRBV7-3,NA,TRBJ2-3,NA,CASSIQGGGTDTQYF,TGTGCCAGCAGCATACAGGGCGGAGGCACAGATACGCAGTATTTT
TRBV5-1,NA,TRBJ2-5,NA,CASSSTAVGGEETQYF,TGCGCCAGCAGCTCTACCGCCGTAGGGGGTGAAGAGACCCAGTACTTC
TRBV9,NA,TRBJ1-2,NA,CASRTGRRYTF,TGTGCCAGCAGGACCGGTAGGCGCTACACCTTC
TRBV2,NA,TRBJ2-7,NA,CASSEQSSYEQYF,TGTGCCAGCAGTGAACAGAGCTCCTACGAGCAGTACTTC
TRBV2,TRBD1,TRBJ1-5,NA,CASSEGWTGSNQPQHF,TGTGCCAGCAGTGAAGGTTGGACAGGAAGCAATCAGCCCCAGCATTTT
TRBV5-1,TRBD2,TRBJ2-7,NA,CASSSTSGRFSYEQYF,TGCGCCAGCAGCTCAACTAGCGGGAGGTTCTCCTACGAGCAGTACTTC
TRBV29-1,NA,TRBJ2-7,NA,CSVEDYQNQNEQYF,TGCAGCGTTGAAGACTACCAGAATCAAAACGAGCAGTACTTC
TRBV5-1,NA,TRBJ2-5,NA,CASSLDLGRGETQYF,TGCGCCAGCAGCTTGGATTTGGGGCGCGGGGAGACCCAGTACTTC
TRBV5-4,TRBD2,TRBJ2-3,NA,CASSRTSGARTDTQYF,TGTGCCAGCAGCCGGACTAGCGGGGCCCGCACAGATACGCAGTATTTT
TRBV5-6,NA,TRBJ1-2,NA,CASSLAFADTYYGYTF,TGTGCCAGCAGCTTGGCCTTCGCGGACACTTACTATGGCTACACCTTC
TRBV2,NA,TRBJ1-5,NA,CASKWGATRGNQPQHF,TGTGCCAGCAAATGGGGGGCCACGCGCGGCAATCAGCCCCAGCATTTT
TRBV5-1,NA,TRBJ2-2,NA,CASSFIQGFTGELFF,TGCGCCAGCAGCTTCATCCAGGGGTTCACCGGGGAGCTGTTTTTT
TRBV19,NA,TRBJ1-1,few,CASSGQPNTEAFF,TGTGCCAGTAGCGGTCAGCCTAACACTGAAGCTTTCTTT
TRBV2,NA,TRBJ1-6,few,CASSREVNSPLHF,TGTGCCAGCAGTAGGGAGGTCAATTCACCCCTCCACTTT